This record concerns one TCR beta chain sequence. Its specificity is not known. The data were taken from a study of CD8+CD57+ T cells in acquired aplastic anemia. Study details: When averaged, DNA from sorted CD4+ and CD8+ cells came to approximately 3.2 ug.

Study findings and constraints: CD8+ Simpson's diversity in patients was not significantly different from that in controls. Common to patients and controls were about 31 CD8+ CDR3 sequences.

For CDR3 and TCR beta VDJ profiling, genomic DNA was the template used. TCRdb redid the calling of the reads with MiXCR, one entry per CDR3 protein. Among 130,000 or so distinct CDR3 sequences listed, under 60% were seen once. The authors sequenced patients whose flow cytometry had shown CD8+CD57+ cell expansion. This CDR3 contains 15 residues. The junction had 7 bases not matched to a gene; V was cut back by 3 bases and J by 4 bases. Germline V lookup: CDR1 DFQATT, CDR2 SNEGSKA (reference sequence). The sequence was collected from a human donor with aplastic anemia. Sequencing input: sorted CD4+, CD8+, or CD8+CD57+ T cells (not recorded which) from PBMCs. V is TRBV20-1 and J is TRBJ1-5, with 9 positions matching TRBD1. The CDR3 region has the DNA TGCAGTGCTAGTTACGGACAGGGGCAAAATCAGCCCCAGCATTTT. This gives the protein CSASYGQGQNQPQHF.